This TCR beta chain was recorded in a study of T cell repertoires in ileal Crohn's disease. Study summary: Surgery for a complication: stricturing in 61%, penetrating in approximately 40%. Study-wide findings and caveats: Endoscopic recurrence occurred in every patient whose clonality exceeded 26.8%. Postoperative endoscopy occurred within one year, median about 7.3 months.

Sequencing was performed with immunoSEQ multiplex PCR; in TCRdb, only in-frame clones are kept and a portion is missing. The table includes roughly 60,000 clones, around nine tenths detected once. Notes on this clone: What it binds is unknown.

The time point here: neoterminal ileum biopsy at postoperative endoscopy, about 6 months after surgery. Eligibility required adulthood, ileal or ileocolonic Crohn's disease and indicated ileocolonic resection. The CDR3 sequence is 15 residues long. Trimming pared 4 bases from V and 1 base from J, leaving 16 bases between. Germline V lookup: CDR1 SQVTM, CDR2 ANQGSEA. The rearrangement uses TRBV29-1 and TRBJ1-2; maybe TRBD1 (6 bases). This clonotype was obtained from an adult with Crohn's disease. The sequencing sample was made of ileal tissue. CDR3 residues: CSVAGTFSLNYGYTF. As DNA, the CDR3 is TGCAGCGTTGCCGGGACATTCTCGCTTAACTATGGCTACACCTTC.